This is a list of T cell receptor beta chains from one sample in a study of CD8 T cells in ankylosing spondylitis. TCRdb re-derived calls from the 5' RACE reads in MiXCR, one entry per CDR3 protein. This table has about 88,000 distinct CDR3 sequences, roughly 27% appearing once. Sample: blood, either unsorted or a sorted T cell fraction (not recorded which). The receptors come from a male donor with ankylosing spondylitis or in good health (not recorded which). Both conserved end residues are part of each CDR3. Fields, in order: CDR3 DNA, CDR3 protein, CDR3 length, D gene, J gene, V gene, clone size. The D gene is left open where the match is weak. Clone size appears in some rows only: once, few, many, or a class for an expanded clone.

cdr3_nt: TGTGCCAGCGTGACTAGCGGGAGGATTGAGACCCAGTACTTC
cdr3_aa: CASVTSGRIETQYF
cdr3_length: 14
d_call: TRBD2
j_call: TRBJ2-5
v_call: TRBV28
clone_size: NA

cdr3_nt: TGTGCCAGCACCCTAGCGGGAGAAGCCGGGGAGCTGTTTTTT
cdr3_aa: CASTLAGEAGELFF
cdr3_length: 14
d_call: TRBD2
j_call: TRBJ2-2
v_call: TRBV6-1
clone_size: NA

cdr3_nt: TGCGCCAGCAGCGGGACAACACAAGAGACCCAGTACTTC
cdr3_aa: CASSGTTQETQYF
cdr3_length: 13
d_call: NA
j_call: TRBJ2-5
v_call: TRBV5-1
clone_size: few

cdr3_nt: TGCAGCGTTGATCCAGATGGGGTTGGCTACACCTTC
cdr3_aa: CSVDPDGVGYTF
cdr3_length: 12
d_call: NA
j_call: TRBJ1-2
v_call: TRBV29-1
clone_size: NA

cdr3_nt: TGCAGTGCTAGAGACGCCAGGGTGAACACTGAAGCTTTCTTT
cdr3_aa: CSARDARVNTEAFF
cdr3_length: 14
d_call: NA
j_call: TRBJ1-1
v_call: TRBV20-1
clone_size: NA

cdr3_nt: TGTGCCAGCAGTCCGGACTGGGCGAGCACAGATACGCAGTATTTT
cdr3_aa: CASSPDWASTDTQYF
cdr3_length: 15
d_call: NA
j_call: TRBJ2-3
v_call: TRBV6-1
clone_size: NA

cdr3_nt: TGCGCCAGCAGCCCCGGTTTGGCGGACCAAGAGACCCAGTACTTC
cdr3_aa: CASSPGLADQETQYF
cdr3_length: 15
d_call: NA
j_call: TRBJ2-5
v_call: TRBV5-1
clone_size: many

cdr3_nt: TGCGCCAGCAGCACGAGGTGGGACAGGCCAGATACGCAGTATTTT
cdr3_aa: CASSTRWDRPDTQYF
cdr3_length: 15
d_call: TRBD1
j_call: TRBJ2-3
v_call: TRBV5-1
clone_size: NA

cdr3_nt: TGTGCCAGCAGTTACGGAGGGAACACTGAAGCTTTCTTT
cdr3_aa: CASSYGGNTEAFF
cdr3_length: 13
d_call: NA
j_call: TRBJ1-1
v_call: TRBV27
clone_size: NA

cdr3_nt: TGTGCCAGCATCCGACGGCCGGACAGGGGTGGCCAGCCCCAGCATTTT
cdr3_aa: CASIRRPDRGGQPQHF
cdr3_length: 16
d_call: TRBD1
j_call: TRBJ1-5
v_call: TRBV7-8
clone_size: NA

cdr3_nt: TGCGCCAGCAGCTTGCGTTTCATCGGTAGCACAGATACGCAGTATTTT
cdr3_aa: CASSLRFIGSTDTQYF
cdr3_length: 16
d_call: NA
j_call: TRBJ2-3
v_call: TRBV5-1
clone_size: once

cdr3_nt: TGTGCCATCAGTGATCGTAGAACCCCACCTTACGAGCAGTACTTC
cdr3_aa: CAISDRRTPPYEQYF
cdr3_length: 15
d_call: NA
j_call: TRBJ2-7
v_call: TRBV10-3
clone_size: NA

cdr3_nt: TGTGCCAGCAGTTTACCTGCGGGGGGGGCAGATACGCAGTATTTT
cdr3_aa: CASSLPAGGADTQYF
cdr3_length: 15
d_call: TRBD2
j_call: TRBJ2-3
v_call: TRBV28
clone_size: NA

cdr3_nt: TGTGCCAGCAGTTTCGACAGGGTGGGTGGCTACACCTTC
cdr3_aa: CASSFDRVGGYTF
cdr3_length: 13
d_call: TRBD1
j_call: TRBJ1-2
v_call: TRBV12-3/TRBV12-4
clone_size: NA

cdr3_nt: TGCGCCAGCACCCGACTAGCGGGGAGATACAATGAGCAGTTCTTC
cdr3_aa: CASTRLAGRYNEQFF
cdr3_length: 15
d_call: TRBD2
j_call: TRBJ2-1
v_call: TRBV5-1
clone_size: NA

cdr3_nt: TGCAGTGCTGTTAGCGGGAGGGCCTACGAGCAGTACTTC
cdr3_aa: CSAVSGRAYEQYF
cdr3_length: 13
d_call: TRBD2
j_call: TRBJ2-7
v_call: TRBV20-1
clone_size: NA

cdr3_nt: TGTGCCAGCAGCTTAGGACTAGCGGGGGGAAAAGAGACCCAGTACTTC
cdr3_aa: CASSLGLAGGKETQYF
cdr3_length: 16
d_call: TRBD2
j_call: TRBJ2-5
v_call: TRBV7-2
clone_size: NA

cdr3_nt: TGCGCCAGCAGCTTGGGAGGGGCCCAAAACACCATATATTTT
cdr3_aa: CASSLGGAQNTIYF
cdr3_length: 14
d_call: NA
j_call: TRBJ1-3
v_call: TRBV5-1
clone_size: many

cdr3_nt: TGCAGTGCTAGTCCTTGGGACAGGGTGTCAAACACTGAAGCTTTCTTT
cdr3_aa: CSASPWDRVSNTEAFF
cdr3_length: 16
d_call: TRBD1
j_call: TRBJ1-1
v_call: TRBV20-1
clone_size: NA

cdr3_nt: TGTGCCATCAGTGACAGGGACAATCAGCCCCAGCATTTT
cdr3_aa: CAISDRDNQPQHF
cdr3_length: 13
d_call: NA
j_call: TRBJ1-5
v_call: TRBV10-3
clone_size: NA

cdr3_nt: TGTGCCAGCAGCTTTGAAGGGGTCGGGTATGGCTACACCTTC
cdr3_aa: CASSFEGVGYGYTF
cdr3_length: 14
d_call: NA
j_call: TRBJ1-2
v_call: TRBV7-9
clone_size: NA

cdr3_nt: TGTGCCAGCGAGCGGGACAGCTACGAGCAGTACTTC
cdr3_aa: CASERDSYEQYF
cdr3_length: 12
d_call: NA
j_call: TRBJ2-7
v_call: TRBV5-6
clone_size: few

cdr3_nt: TGTGCCAGCAGCTCAACGGAGAGGACAGGGATCTATGAGCAGTTCTTC
cdr3_aa: CASSSTERTGIYEQFF
cdr3_length: 16
d_call: TRBD1
j_call: TRBJ2-1
v_call: TRBV7-6
clone_size: NA

cdr3_nt: TGTGCCAGCAGTTCCGGGACATATAGCAATCAGCCCCAGCATTTT
cdr3_aa: CASSSGTYSNQPQHF
cdr3_length: 15
d_call: NA
j_call: TRBJ1-5
v_call: TRBV28
clone_size: NA

cdr3_nt: TGCAGTGCTAGAGATCCAGGGGTTGGGGCCAACGTCCTGACTTTC
cdr3_aa: CSARDPGVGANVLTF
cdr3_length: 15
d_call: NA
j_call: TRBJ2-6
v_call: TRBV20-1
clone_size: many

cdr3_nt: TGTGCCAGCAGCCACGCCAGGGATGGGAACACTGAAGCTTTCTTT
cdr3_aa: CASSHARDGNTEAFF
cdr3_length: 15
d_call: NA
j_call: TRBJ1-1
v_call: TRBV5-4
clone_size: few

cdr3_nt: TGTGCCAGCAGCTTAAGCGGGCATTACAATGAGCAGTTCTTC
cdr3_aa: CASSLSGHYNEQFF
cdr3_length: 14
d_call: NA
j_call: TRBJ2-1
v_call: TRBV7-2
clone_size: once

cdr3_nt: TGTGCCAGCAGTAGGCCGGGACAGCTAGGCGGTGAAGCTTTCTTT
cdr3_aa: CASSRPGQLGGEAFF
cdr3_length: 15
d_call: TRBD1
j_call: TRBJ1-1
v_call: TRBV28
clone_size: NA

cdr3_nt: TGCGCCAGCAGCGTCGGGGGTGGGGCGCAGGGAAAAGGCAAACTGTTTTTT
cdr3_aa: CASSVGGGAQGKGKLFF
cdr3_length: 17
d_call: NA
j_call: TRBJ1-4
v_call: TRBV5-1
clone_size: few

cdr3_nt: TGCAGTGCTAGCGACAGGGGGGTCTATGGCTACACCTTC
cdr3_aa: CSASDRGVYGYTF
cdr3_length: 13
d_call: TRBD1
j_call: TRBJ1-2
v_call: TRBV20-1
clone_size: few

cdr3_nt: TGCAGTGCTACCCCCCCCAGGGACCTCGCTGAAGCTTTCTTT
cdr3_aa: CSATPPRDLAEAFF
cdr3_length: 14
d_call: NA
j_call: TRBJ1-1
v_call: TRBV20-1
clone_size: many

cdr3_nt: TGTGCCAGCAGCGACCGGGGGGGGAACACCGGGGAGCTGTTTTTT
cdr3_aa: CASSDRGGNTGELFF
cdr3_length: 15
d_call: TRBD2
j_call: TRBJ2-2
v_call: TRBV9
clone_size: NA

cdr3_nt: TGCAGTGCCTCGACAGGGGCGGGGGTCACAGATACGCAGTATTTT
cdr3_aa: CSASTGAGVTDTQYF
cdr3_length: 15
d_call: NA
j_call: TRBJ2-3
v_call: TRBV20-1
clone_size: many